This entry describes one T cell receptor (beta chain). With 2 bases removed from V and 7 bases from J, the gap between germline ends came to 11 bases. The length of the CDR3 is 13 residues. Germline CDR1 MRHNA, CDR2 SNTAGT. The entry originates in a study of T cell clones after liver transplantation. Whole-study context: In this trial, immunosuppression withdrawal was attempted within 2 years of liver transplant. At least one year of complete immunosuppression withdrawal without enzymes over twice normal defined tolerance.

The table came from immunoSEQ multiplex PCR; TCRdb's copy has only in-frame clones and leaves some out. The sample shows approximately 75,000 clones, 75% to 90% of them seen only once. Sequencing used CD4+ T cells from blood, obtained 12 months after liver transplant. The rearrangement joins TRBV6-4 to TRBJ1-2; D might be TRBD1 (6 bases). This clonotype was sampled from a human patient who received a liver transplant. T cells may partly derive from the graft donor. DNA of the CDR3: TGTGCCAGCAGTGACACACAGGGCTCTGGCTACACCTTC. Translated, it gives CASSDTQGSGYTF.